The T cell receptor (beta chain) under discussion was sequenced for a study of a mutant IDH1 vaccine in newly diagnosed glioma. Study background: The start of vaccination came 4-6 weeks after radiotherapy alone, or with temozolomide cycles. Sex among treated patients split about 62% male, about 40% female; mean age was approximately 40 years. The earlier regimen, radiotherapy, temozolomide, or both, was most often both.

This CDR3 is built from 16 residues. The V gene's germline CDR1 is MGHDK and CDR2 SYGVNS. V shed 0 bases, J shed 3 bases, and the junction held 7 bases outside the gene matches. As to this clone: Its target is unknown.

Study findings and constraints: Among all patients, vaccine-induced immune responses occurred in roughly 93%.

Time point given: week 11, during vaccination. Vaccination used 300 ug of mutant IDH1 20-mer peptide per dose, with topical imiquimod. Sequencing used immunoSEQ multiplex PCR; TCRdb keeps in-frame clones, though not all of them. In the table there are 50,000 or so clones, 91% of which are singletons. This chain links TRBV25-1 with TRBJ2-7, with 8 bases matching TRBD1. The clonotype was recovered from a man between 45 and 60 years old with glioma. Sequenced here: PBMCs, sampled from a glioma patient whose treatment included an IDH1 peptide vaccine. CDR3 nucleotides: TGTGCCAGCAGTGAATACCGCGGGACAGGAGTCTACGAGCAGTACTTC. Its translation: CASSEYRGTGVYEQYF.